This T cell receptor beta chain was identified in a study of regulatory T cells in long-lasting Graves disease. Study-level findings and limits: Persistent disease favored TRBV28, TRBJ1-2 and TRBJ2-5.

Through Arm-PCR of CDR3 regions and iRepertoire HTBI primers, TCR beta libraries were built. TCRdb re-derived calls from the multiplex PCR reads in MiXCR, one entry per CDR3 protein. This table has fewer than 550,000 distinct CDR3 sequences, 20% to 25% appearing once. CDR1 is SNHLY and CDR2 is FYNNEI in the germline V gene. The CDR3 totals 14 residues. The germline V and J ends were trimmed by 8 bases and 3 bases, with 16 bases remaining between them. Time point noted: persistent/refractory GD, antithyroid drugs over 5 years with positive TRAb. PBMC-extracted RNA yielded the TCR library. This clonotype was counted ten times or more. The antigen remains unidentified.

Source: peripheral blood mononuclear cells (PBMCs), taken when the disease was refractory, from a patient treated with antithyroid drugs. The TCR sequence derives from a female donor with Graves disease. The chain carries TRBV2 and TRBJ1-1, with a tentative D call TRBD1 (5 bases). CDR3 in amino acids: CASSLLDSDTEAFF. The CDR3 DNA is TGTGCCAGCTCCCTCCTCGACAGCGACACTGAAGCTTTCTTT.